Described below is a single T cell receptor (beta chain) sequence and its context. No cognate antigen has been identified for it. No quality values exist for individual bases; no much larger clone is one base distant. V and J lose 5 bases and 2 bases, and a span of 16 bases separates them. In the germline V gene, CDR1 corresponds to SGHAT and CDR2 to FQNNGV. Including cysteine and phenylalanine, the CDR3 has 15 amino acids. Only CDR3 DNA remains: 45 bases, in frame from the first base. These data originate in a study of blood T cell repertoires in COVID-19 (dated by TCRdb to 2020 to 2022). A note on the overall study: Samples from collaborators originated in the United States, Italy and Spain and spanned both the acute and convalescent phases of COVID-19. The material from the prospective study consisted of cDNA or gDNA derived from T cells, B-cell-depleted T cells, or PBMCs. Deeply sampled blood TCRbeta repertoires from subjects exposed to, actively infected with, or recovered from COVID-19 were included in the dataset. A freely available public database, intended as a resource for researchers studying the immune response to SARS-CoV-2, is where the repertoires were released. The samples were drawn from two sources: the first 160 participants of the ongoing ImmuneRACE study, and 1,200 or so subjects contributed by 6 global collaborators. Nearly every sample came with metadata listing a de-identified subject ID, COVID-19 status, age in years and sex. Where available, HLA class I and class II types were taken from metadata supplied by the sample provider and were not determined by assay-based typing. The paper as a whole reports these results and caveats: The quantity of clinical and demographic metadata differed by source and by participant and was supplied without curation.

At one collaborating source in Seattle, patients were enrolled during active infection and were followed longitudinally through the course of disease. Collaborating institutions collected whole blood in K2EDTA tubes following their own protocols. Collaborator samples were shipped for TCRbeta analysis as frozen whole blood, isolated PBMCs, or DNA extracted from either sample type. The immunoSEQ Assay, a bias-controlled multiplex PCR, was used to amplify TCRbeta CDR3 regions from genomic DNA. Per the original workflow: Within the assay, amplification of reference gene primers was used to estimate how many nucleated cells each sample contained. Sequence reads were collapsed and filtered to measure the absolute abundance of every unique TCRbeta CDR3 rearrangement. Productive Simpson clonality was computed per sample as the square root of Simpson's diversity index over productive rearrangements. As stored in TCRdb, this immuneACCESS dataset retains in-frame rearrangements with V and J assigned. A fraction of the clones does not appear; measured against another copy, unresolved V genes explain less than half of the discrepancy, and the remainder lacks a known reason. Clonal size and the V and J genes are those of that table, whereas D and trimming came from the DNA. The sample has around 210,000 clones on record, approximately 85% of them singletons. The ten largest make up 4% to 6% of the sample.

The chain is made from TRBV11-2 and TRBJ2-7; TRBD2 is perhaps the D gene, given 6 matching bases. This receptor was taken from a man aged 50-59 years with COVID-19, enrolled during active disease. The material sequenced was peripheral blood. This receptor has the CDR3 CASSPPAGLTYEQYF. Read as DNA, the sequence is TGTGCCAGCAGCCCACCGGCGGGGTTAACCTACGAGCAGTACTTC.